Below, one TCR beta chain is given with its context. The V gene's germline CDR1 is SGDLS and CDR2 YYNGEE. The CDR3 loop spans 16 amino acids. V was trimmed by 2 bases and J by 4 bases, leaving 16 bases between them. These data originate in a study of T cells in Graves' hyperthyroidism and ophthalmopathy. Amplification yielded TCR beta CDR3 regions, with RNA transcripts as the source. In the first-round RT-PCR of the TCR CDR3, the HTBI primer set was used. Using its own MiXCR run on the multiplex PCR reads, TCRdb lists one record per CDR3 protein. The repertoire includes roughly 61,000 distinct CDR3 sequences, under 70% of them detected once, and approximately 3.4% sits in the top ten.

The TCR comes from a woman aged 60-70 years with Graves' ophthalmopathy. This sequence joins TRBV9 and TRBJ1-5, with D unresolved. Sequencing used blood. CDR3 DNA sequence: TGTGCCAGCAGCGTTTCCGCGGGAGAGGAGAATCAGCCCCAGCATTTT. Its protein product is CASSVSAGEENQPQHF.